The T cell receptor beta chain described here comes from a study of response to subunit inactivated influenza vaccine. From the RT-PCR reads, TCRdb called clonotypes with MiXCR, one entry per CDR3 protein. The sample carries around 540,000 distinct CDR3 sequences, about 12% recorded once. Germline CDR1 and CDR2: MGHRA and YSYEKL. Trimming removed 0 bases at V and 2 bases at J, with 14 bases between. The CDR3 runs to 16 residues. Study results and caveats: With each seasonal influenza vaccination, the authors suggested, few new T cells are recruited.

This clonotype showed up many times. Its cognate antigen is unknown. J is TRBJ2-7 and V is TRBV4-1; either TRBD1 or TRBD2 may supply D (5 bases each). This sample comprised PBMCs from blood, obtained on the day of vaccination. The TCR originated in a middle-aged man who received an inactivated influenza vaccine. CDR3 in DNA: TGCGCCAGCAGCCAAGATCCACCGGGACGGACCTACGAGCAGTACTTC. Translating gives CASSQDPPGRTYEQYF.